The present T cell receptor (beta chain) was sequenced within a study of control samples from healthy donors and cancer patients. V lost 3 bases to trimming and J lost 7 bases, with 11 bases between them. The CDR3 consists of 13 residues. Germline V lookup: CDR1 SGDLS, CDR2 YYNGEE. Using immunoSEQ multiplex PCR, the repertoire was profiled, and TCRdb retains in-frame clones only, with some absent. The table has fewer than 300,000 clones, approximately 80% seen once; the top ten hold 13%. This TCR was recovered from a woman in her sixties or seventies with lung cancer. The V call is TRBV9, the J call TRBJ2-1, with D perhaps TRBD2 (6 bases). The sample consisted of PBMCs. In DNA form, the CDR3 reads TGTGCCAGCAGCGGGAGGGTAGGGAATGAGCAGTTCTTC. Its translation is CASSGRVGNEQFF.